A single sample is the source of the 17 T cell receptor beta chains below, sequenced in a study of T cells in localized non-small cell lung cancer. Produced via immunoSEQ multiplex PCR; TCRdb's table is partial and in-frame only. The repertoire holds about 26,000 clones, with around 83% as singletons. The sample was peripheral blood, taken before any cancer treatment. The receptors here all came from a woman aged 40-69 years with stage I lung adenocarcinoma.

The chain employs TRBV2 and TRBJ1-6; D is undetermined. V was cut by 10 bases and J by 7 bases, with 14 bases left in between. This CDR3 is 13 amino acids long. From germline, CDR1 is SNHLY and CDR2 FYNNEI. In DNA form, the CDR3 reads TGTGCCACCACGGGTCAGTCCAATTCACCCCTCCACTTT. It yields the protein CATTGQSNSPLHF.

This sequence joins TRBV7-2 and TRBJ2-7, with D possibly being TRBD1 (6 bases). Per germline, CDR1 SGHTA and CDR2 FQGNSA. The CDR3 has 14 amino acids. Trimming stripped 3 bases from V and 3 bases from J, with 12 bases between. CDR3 DNA sequence: TGTGCCAGCAGCTTTAGGGACAATTACTACGAGCAGTACTTC. Protein: CASSFRDNYYEQYF.

The V and J genes are TRBV2 and TRBJ2-1; TRBD1 matches 10 bases. Trimming cost V 9 bases and J 6 bases; bases outside gene matches: 8. Germline lookup yields CDR1 SNHLY and CDR2 FYNNEI. The CDR3 length is 14 residues. CDR3 sequence reads: CASLRQGAGNEQFF. CDR3 DNA sequence: TGTGCCAGTTTAAGACAGGGGGCCGGCAATGAGCAGTTCTTC.

This chain links TRBV25-1 with TRBJ1-1, with D uncertain. The CDR3 is made up of 13 amino acids. Between the trimmed V and J ends, which lost 2 bases and 6 bases, there was a span of 10 bases. Germline CDR1 MGHDK, CDR2 SYGVNS. CDR3 residues: CASSETRLAEAFF. As DNA, the CDR3 is TGTGCCAGCAGTGAAACCCGCCTCGCTGAAGCTTTCTTT.

This clone was seen a few times. The J gene is TRBJ2-7, the V gene TRBV6-5; tentatively, D is TRBD2 (6 bases). CDR3 size: 15 residues. Germline V gene sequence: CDR1 MNHEY, CDR2 SVGAGI. Trimming removed 6 bases at V and 4 bases at J, with 19 bases between. The CDR3 spells CASRVGRGGAYEQYF. The CDR3 DNA reads as TGTGCCAGCAGAGTGGGGCGGGGAGGAGCTTACGAGCAGTACTTC.

This clone has just a few counts. V is TRBV15 and J is TRBJ1-1; D may be TRBD1 (5 bases). The CDR3 extends over 14 amino acids. Trimming left V 3 bases short and J 0 bases short, with 8 bases between. From germline, CDR1 is LNHNV and CDR2 YYDKDF (reference sequence). In DNA form, the CDR3 reads TGTGCCACCAGCAGGGGACGGGTGAACACTGAAGCTTTCTTT. This sequence encodes CATSRGRVNTEAFF.

The CDR3 protein is CASSLRGQGASGELFF. The CDR3 DNA is TGCGCCAGCAGCTTGCGTGGACAGGGGGCATCCGGGGAGCTGTTTTTT. The chain carries TRBV5-1 and TRBJ2-2; TRBD1 matches at 11 bases. Looked up from germline, CDR1 is SGHRS and CDR2 is YFSETQ. V shed 1 base and J 6 bases; nucleotides not matched to a gene: 5. The CDR3 loop spans 16 amino acids.

This rearrangement joins TRBV5-1 to TRBJ1-1; D unclear. This CDR3 spans 11 amino acids. Trimming removed 0 bases at V and 3 bases at J, with 0 bases between. CDR1 and CDR2 from the germline V gene are SGHRS and YFSETQ. CDR3 in DNA: TGCGCCAGCAGCTTGGACACTGAAGCTTTCTTT. Amino acid sequence: CASSLDTEAFF.

The rearrangement uses TRBV6-1 and TRBJ1-3, with D hard to call. Germline CDR1 reads MNHNS; CDR2 reads SASEGT. V lost 7 bases and J 0 bases, leaving 7 bases between the germline ends. The CDR3 has 13 amino acids. The CDR3 spells CASIDPSGNTIYF. CDR3 DNA: TGTGCCAGCATTGACCCCTCTGGAAACACCATATATTTT.

The chain combines TRBV6-7 with TRBJ1-1; D is unclear. TRBV6-7 falls under the ORF class, with uncertain function. Between the trimmed V and J ends, which lost 5 bases and 1 base, there was a span of 8 bases. The CDR3 loop spans 13 amino acids. The CDR3 region has the DNA TGTGCCAGCAGTCTACAACCGAACACTGAAGCTTTCTTT. This encodes CASSLQPNTEAFF.

This clone was counted once. The chain combines TRBV9 with TRBJ1-4; D might be TRBD1 (6 bases). Germline loops: CDR1 SGDLS, CDR2 YYNGEE. The CDR3 consists of 16 residues. Trimming removed 4 bases at V and 10 bases at J, with 23 bases between. CDR3 DNA sequence: TGTGCCAGCAGCAACCGCCAAGGGGGACCCCTGGGAAAACTGTTTTTT. It encodes CASSNRQGGPLGKLFF.

The rearrangement joins TRBV4-3 to TRBJ2-3; D gene unclear. Germline CDR1 and CDR2: LGHNA and YSLEER. This CDR3 has 16 residues. The V gene lost 3 bases and the J gene lost 0 bases, with 13 bases spanning the gap. The CDR3 protein is CASSQESSPSTDTQYF. CDR3 nucleotide sequence: TGCGCCAGCAGCCAGGAATCCAGCCCTAGCACAGATACGCAGTATTTT.

The rearrangement joins TRBV4-3 to TRBJ1-2; 8 bases are shared with TRBD1. Trimming cost V 3 bases and J 8 bases; bases outside gene matches: 8. CDR3 length: 14 residues. Germline lookup yields CDR1 LGHNA and CDR2 YSLEER. Here the CDR3 reads CASSHRDRRQGYTF. The CDR3 DNA follows: TGCGCCAGCAGCCACCGGGACAGGCGGCAGGGCTACACCTTC.

In its sample, this clone was seen once. The V gene is TRBV7-2, the J gene TRBJ2-7; perhaps TRBD2 as D (6 bases). The length of the CDR3 is 16 residues. CDR1 is SGHTA, CDR2 FQGNSA, per germline. V lost 3 bases and J 5 bases, leaving 20 bases between the germline ends. This CDR3 reads CASSLDGRALGDEQYF. The DNA of the CDR3 is TGTGCCAGCAGCTTGGACGGGAGAGCACTCGGGGACGAGCAGTACTTC.

In DNA form, the CDR3 reads TGTGCCAGCAGCGTACTAGGATCTGGGGGGGATGAGCAGTTCTTC. This gives the protein CASSVLGSGGDEQFF. The chain carries TRBV9 and TRBJ2-1; 7 nucleotides align to TRBD2. The CDR3 runs 15 residues. CDR1 and CDR2 (germline): SGDLS, YYNGEE. V lost 1 base and J lost 8; bases outside the gene matches: 9. Looking up the rest from reference TRBV9 and TRBJ2-1 gives the full variable domain: DSGVTQTPKHLITATGQRVTLRCSPRSGDLSVYWYQQSLDQGLQFLIQYYNGEERAKGNILERFSAQQFPDLHSELNLSSLELGDSALYFCASSVLGSGGDEQFFGPGTRLTVL.

The chain has TRBV9 and TRBJ1-5; D is perhaps TRBD1 (6 bases). Germline V CDR1 and CDR2: SGDLS, YYNGEE. The CDR3 is 15 amino acids. Trimming stripped 8 bases from V and 7 bases from J, with 22 bases between. The CDR3 DNA is TGTGCCAGTTCTACCGGGGCAGGGGCGAGCCAGCCCCAGCATTTT. The encoded protein is CASSTGAGASQPQHF.

This clone was observed once. The chain couples TRBV18 to TRBJ2-7, with 7 bases matching TRBD1. CDR1 and CDR2 from the germline V gene are KGHSH and LQKENI. The CDR3 length is 14 residues. V lost 3 bases to trimming and J lost 2 bases; unmatched junction nucleotides: 4. The DNA of the CDR3 is TGTGCCAGCTCACCTCCGGGACAGCCCTACGAGCAGTACTTC. Translation: CASSPPGQPYEQYF.